This T cell receptor beta chain was recovered during a study of a mutant IDH1 vaccine in newly diagnosed glioma. Sequenced by immunoSEQ multiplex PCR; TCRdb stores in-frame clones only, minus some. The sample has under 65,000 clones, over 70% seen once; the top ten hold about 6%. As for time point: week 11, during vaccination. With topical imiquimod, each dose of the vaccine consisted of 300 ug of mutant IDH1 20-mer peptide. The CDR3 contains 15 residues. A word on this clone: Its target is not known.

The receptor was derived from a man aged 50 or older with glioma. Material: PBMCs, obtained from a glioma patient whose treatment included an IDH1 peptide vaccine. V gene TRBV1 combines with J gene TRBJ2-7; the table's D call, TRBD1, was not checked against the DNA. TRBV1 is assigned pseudogene status. The CDR3: CTSSQSSTGAPGQYF. CDR3 DNA sequence: TGCACCAGCAGCCAAAGCTCCACAGGGGCCCCCGGGCAGTACTTC.